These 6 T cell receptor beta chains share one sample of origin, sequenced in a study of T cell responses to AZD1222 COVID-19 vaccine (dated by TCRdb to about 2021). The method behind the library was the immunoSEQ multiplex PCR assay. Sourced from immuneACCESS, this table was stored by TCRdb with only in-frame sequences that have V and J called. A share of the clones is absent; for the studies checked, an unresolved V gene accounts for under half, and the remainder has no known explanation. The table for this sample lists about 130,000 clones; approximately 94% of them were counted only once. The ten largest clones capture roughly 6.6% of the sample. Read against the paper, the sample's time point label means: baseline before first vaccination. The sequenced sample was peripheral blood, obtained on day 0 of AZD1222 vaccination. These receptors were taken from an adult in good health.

The CDR3, as DNA: TGTGCCAGCAGCTTGGGGCAGGCGGGGGGCTATAATTCACCCCTCCACTTT. Protein product: CASSLGQAGGYNSPLHF. The chain couples TRBV5-6 to TRBJ1-6; perhaps TRBD1 as D (5 bases). Deletions cut 0 bases from V and 3 bases from J, with 13 bases between. Germline CDR1 reads SGHDT; CDR2 reads YYEEEE. CDR3 length: 17 amino acids.

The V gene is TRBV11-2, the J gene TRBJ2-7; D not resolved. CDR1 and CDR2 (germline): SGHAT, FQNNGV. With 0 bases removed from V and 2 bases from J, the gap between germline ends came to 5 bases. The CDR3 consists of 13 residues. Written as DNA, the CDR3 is TGTGCCAGCAGCTTAGACGAGCCCTACGAGCAGTACTTC. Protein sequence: CASSLDEPYEQYF.

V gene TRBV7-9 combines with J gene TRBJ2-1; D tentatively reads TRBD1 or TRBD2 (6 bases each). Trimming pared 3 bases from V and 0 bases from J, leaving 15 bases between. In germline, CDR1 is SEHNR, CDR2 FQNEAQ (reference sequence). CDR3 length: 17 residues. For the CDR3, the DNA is TGTGCCAGCAGCTTCACGGGCGGGACAAGCTCCTACAATGAGCAGTTCTTC. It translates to CASSFTGGTSSYNEQFF.

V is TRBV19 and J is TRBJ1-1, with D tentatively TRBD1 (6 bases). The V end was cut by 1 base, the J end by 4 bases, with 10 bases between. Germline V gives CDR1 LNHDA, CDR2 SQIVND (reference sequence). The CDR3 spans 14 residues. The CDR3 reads CASSIADRRTEAFF. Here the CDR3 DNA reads TGTGCCAGTAGTATAGCGGACAGACGCACTGAAGCTTTCTTT.

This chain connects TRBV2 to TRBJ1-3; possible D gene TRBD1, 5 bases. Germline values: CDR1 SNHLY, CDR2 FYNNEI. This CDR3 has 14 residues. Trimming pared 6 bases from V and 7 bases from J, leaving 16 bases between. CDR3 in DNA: TGTGCCAGCAGCGGGACCTTTTTGAGGAACACCATATATTTT. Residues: CASSGTFLRNTIYF.

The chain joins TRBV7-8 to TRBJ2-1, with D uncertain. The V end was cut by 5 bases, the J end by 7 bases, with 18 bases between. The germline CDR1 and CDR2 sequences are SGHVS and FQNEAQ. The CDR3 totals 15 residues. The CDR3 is CASSPEQAVRNEQFF. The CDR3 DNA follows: TGTGCCAGCAGCCCCGAGCAGGCGGTGAGGAATGAGCAGTTCTTC.